The 18 T cell receptor beta chains below were found in one sample sequenced in a study of tumor-infiltrating lymphocytes in primary liver carcinoma. The template, approximately 500 ng total RNA, yielded TCR beta cDNA made with a constant-region primer. ARM-PCR, slightly modified, supplied the TCR beta libraries through three nested multiplex PCR rounds. The first two PCR rounds used TRBV1-TRBV30 forward primers with a C-beta reverse primer, nine to ten cycles each. TCRdb passed the multiplex PCR reads through MiXCR, listing each CDR3 protein once. This table has some 180,000 distinct CDR3 sequences, 70% to 90% appearing once. Unsorted bulk tissue of roughly 18-32 mg yielded co-extracted RNA and DNA. The specimen sequenced was tumor tissue from primary liver carcinoma. These receptors came from a middle-aged man with primary liver carcinoma and hepatitis B virus infection.

The table lists this clonotype with a count of one. The germline gene is not matched at one end of the junction; a read error may be the cause. The chain joins TRBV29-1 to TRBJ1-1; TRBD1 is a possible D gene (5 bases). The CDR3 is made up of 12 amino acids. In germline, CDR1 is SQVTM, CDR2 ANQGSEA. This chain's CDR3 is CSASQGRTEAVF. The CDR3 DNA reads TGCAGCGCCTCTCAGGGCAGGACTGAAGCTGTCTTT. Drawing the rest from reference TRBV29-1 and TRBJ1-1, the complete variable domain is SAVISQKPSRDICQRGTSLTIQCQVDSQVTMMFWYRQQPGQSLTLIATANQGSEATYESGFVIDKFPISRPNLTFSTLTVSNMSPEDSSIYLCSASQGRTEAVFGQGTRLTVV.

With respect to this clonotype: One base away lies a much larger clone, so this may be a sequencing read error. V usage is TRBV24-1 and J usage is TRBJ2-5; 10 bases are shared with TRBD1. Germline V lookup: CDR1 KGHDR, CDR2 SFDVKD. CDR3 length: 16 amino acids. The V segment lost 3 bases and the J segment 1 base; nucleotides outside the gene matches: 4. CDR3 DNA: TGTGCCACCAGTGATACCCGGGACAGGGGCCAAGAGACCCAGTACTTC. This sequence encodes CATSDTRDRGQETQYF.

For this clonotype: The final CDR3 position lacks the conserved phenylalanine or tryptophan, pointing to a likely read error. The rearrangement uses TRBV12-3 or TRBV12-4 and TRBJ1-1; D possibly corresponds to TRBD1 (5 bases). CDR3 length: 14 amino acids. The DNA for the CDR3 is TGTGCCAGCAGTCCCCCCAGGGCAGGCACTGCAGCTTTCTTA. It is translated as CASSPPRAGTAAFL.

In its sample, this clonotype was seen a few times. Given a much more abundant clone one base away, this may be a read error. The rearrangement joins TRBV28 to TRBJ1-5; D unresolved. V dropped 1 base and J dropped 4 bases, with 8 bases sitting between them. The CDR3 has 14 residues. CDR1 and CDR2 (germline): MDHEN, SYDVKM. The CDR3 DNA is TGTGCCAGCAGTTTATCAGCTATTAATCAGCCCCAGCATTTT. This gives the protein CASSLSAINQPQHF. The whole variable domain, remainder taken from reference TRBV28 and TRBJ1-5, is DVKVTQSSRYLVKRTGEKVFLECVQDMDHENMFWYRQDPGLGLRLIYFSYDVKMKEKGDIPEGYSVSREKKERFSLILESASTNQTSMYLCASSLSAINQPQHFGDGTRLSIL.

This clonotype was detected only a few times. This chain links TRBV5-1 with TRBJ2-7; the match to TRBD2 covers 7 bases. Trimming took 4 bases from V and 0 from J; bases not matched to a gene: 7. The CDR3 runs 15 residues. Germline CDR1 SGHRS, CDR2 YFSETQ. DNA for the CDR3: TGCGCCAGCAGCCTTAGCGGGTCCCGCTCCTACGAGCAGTACTTC. This translates into CASSLSGSRSYEQYF.

Of note for this clonotype: One end of the junction does not line up with germline, which may come from a read error. The V gene is TRBV5-8, the J gene TRBJ2-2; 7 positions match TRBD1. There are 14 residues in the CDR3. Germline V gene data show CDR1 as SGHTS and CDR2 as YDEGEE. DNA for the CDR3: TGTGCCATCAGCTATTCCTTGAACACAGGGGTGCTGTTTTTT. Protein product: CAISYSLNTGVLFF.

With respect to this clonotype: This may come from a read error, since a much larger clone is one base off. This sequence joins TRBV7-9 and TRBJ1-1, with D maybe TRBD1 (6 bases). Germline-derived CDR1 and CDR2 are SEHNR and FQNEAQ (reference sequence). The CDR3 has 14 residues. The CDR3 DNA reads TGTGCCAGCAGCTTGGACAGACTGAACATTGAAGCTTTCTTT. It translates to CASSLDRLNIEAFF.

As regards this clonotype: The junction differs from germline at one of its ends, possibly a read error. The gene calls are TRBV10-2 and TRBJ2-3; D possibly corresponds to TRBD1 (6 bases). In germline, CDR1 is WSHSY, CDR2 SAAADI. CDR3 length: 17 amino acids. The CDR3 loop is CASNELQGLASTDTQYF. DNA of the CDR3: TGCGCCAGCAATGAGTTACAGGGTCTAGCTAGTACAGATACGCAGTATTTT.

The chain employs TRBV6-6 and TRBJ1-1, with 7 bases identical to TRBD1. The CDR3 consists of 13 residues. The germline V gene has CDR1 MNHNY and CDR2 SVGAGI (reference sequence). This CDR3 reads CTSSTGETTEAFF. Here the CDR3 DNA reads TGTACTAGCAGCACAGGGGAGACTACTGAAGCTTTCTTT.

A word on this clonotype: A read error may produce the germline difference seen at one junction end. V usage is TRBV7-8 and J usage is TRBJ2-7, with 13 nucleotides matching TRBD2. Germline V gene sequence: CDR1 SGHVS, CDR2 FQNEAQ. The CDR3 runs 18 residues. The chain's CDR3 is CASSPRTSGSMRSYEQYF. In nucleotides, the CDR3 is TGTGCCAGCAGCCCTCGGACTAGCGGGAGTATGAGATCCTATGAGCAGTACTTC.

About this clonotype: One end of the junction fails to match germline, which may point to a read error. J is TRBJ2-1 and V is TRBV4-3; D is possibly TRBD1 or TRBD2 (5 bases each). CDR1 and CDR2 (germline): LGHNA, YSLEER. The CDR3 length is 14 residues. Here the CDR3 reads CARSQGTNFDKQFF. DNA of the CDR3: TGCGCCCGCAGCCAAGGGACCAATTTCGACAAGCAGTTCTTC.

CDR3 nucleotides: TGCAGCATTGGACCAGCGGGAGGGTACTACAATGAGCAGTTCTTC. Protein: CSIGPAGGYYNEQFF. The gene calls are TRBV29-1 and TRBJ2-1, with 10 bases that match TRBD2. V dropped 8 bases and J dropped 3; count of bases not matched to a gene: 10. This CDR3 region has 15 residues. Per germline, CDR1 SQVTM and CDR2 ANQGSEA.

To note about this clonotype: One end of the junction does not line up with germline, which may come from a read error. The genes are TRBV4-2 and TRBJ2-5; the D call may be TRBD1 or TRBD2 (5 bases each). The CDR3 extends over 16 amino acids. CDR1 LGHNA and CDR2 YNFKEQ come from the germline V gene. The CDR3: CASNQDVTRGQETQYF. The CDR3 DNA reads as TGTGCCAGCAACCAAGACGTGACACGGGGCCAAGAAACCCAGTACTTC.

Comments on this clonotype: This likely comes from a read error, as the CDR3 has no conserved phenylalanine or tryptophan at its end. The DNA of the CDR3 is TGTGCCAGCAGCTTCAGCGGGGTACAAGAGAGCCAGTACTTG. The encoded protein is CASSFSGVQESQYL. This sequence joins TRBV11-2 and TRBJ2-5; 7 bases agree with TRBD2. CDR3 length: 14 amino acids. The V gene's germline CDR1 is SGHAT and CDR2 FQNNGV.

Notes on this clonotype: The germline gene is not matched at one end of the junction; a read error may be the cause. The genes are TRBV6-6 and TRBJ1-2; D gene unclear. CDR1 is MNHNY, CDR2 SVGAGI, per germline (reference sequence). This CDR3 has 15 amino acids. This chain's CDR3 is CVSSRRMGTQYGYTF. CDR3 nucleotide sequence: TGTGTCAGCAGTCGTAGAATGGGCACTCAGTATGGTTACACCTTC.

Concerning this clonotype: An end of the junction differs from the germline gene, which may be a read error. The chain recombines TRBV6-1 with TRBJ1-5, with D unresolved. This CDR3 spans 14 amino acids. Per the germline V gene, CDR1 is MNHNS and CDR2 is SASEGT. The CDR3 region has the DNA TGTGCCAGCAGTGGAGACCATAACAATCTGCCCCAGCATTTT. Translated, it gives CASSGDHNNLPQHF.

Concerning this clonotype: The junction and the germline gene differ at one end; a read error may be behind it. CDR3 bases: TGCAGCGTTGAAGATCGGGGCCGGGACTCCTACGAGAAGTACTTC. Amino acids: CSVEDRGRDSYEKYF. The chain joins TRBV29-1 to TRBJ2-7; TRBD2 is a possible D gene (6 bases). Germline V CDR1 and CDR2: SQVTM, ANQGSEA. The CDR3 is made up of 15 amino acids.

For this clonotype: At one end, the junction sequence differs from germline, possibly due to a read error. This rearrangement joins TRBV29-1 to TRBJ1-2; D call uncertain. Germline assignment: CDR1 SQVTM and CDR2 ANQGSEA. The length of the CDR3 is 15 residues. The CDR3 DNA is TGCAGCGCTGAAGTATCCGCCAGCTCCTCCTATGGCTACACCTTC. This sequence encodes CSAEVSASSSYGYTF.